This entry is about one T cell receptor (beta chain). No cognate antigen has been identified for it. Per-base qualities were not stored, and no clone one base away is much larger. Whole blood was collected in K2EDTA tubes by collaborating institutions according to the institutions' own protocols. Collaborator samples were shipped for TCRbeta analysis as frozen whole blood, isolated PBMCs, or DNA extracted from either sample type. TCRbeta CDR3 regions were amplified from genomic DNA using the immunoSEQ Assay, a bias-controlled multiplex PCR. As for how the authors treated the data: The number of nucleated cells in each sample was estimated from the amplification of reference gene primers within the assay. To quantify the absolute abundance of each unique TCRbeta CDR3 rearrangement, sequence reads were collapsed and filtered. For each sample, productive Simpson clonality was calculated by taking the square root of Simpson's diversity index across productive rearrangements. TCRdb took this table from immuneACCESS and kept in-frame rearrangements with V and J called. Such tables lack part of the clones; where checked against another copy, unresolved V genes explain under half of the gap, and the rest is unexplained. V and J calls and clone size follow that table, whereas D and trimming were derived from the DNA. Counted in this sample were more than 25,000 clones; approximately 88% of them appeared once. Of the sample, roughly 4% is held by the ten largest clones.

The sample originates from a study of blood T cell repertoires in COVID-19 (dated by TCRdb to between 2020 and 2021). With regard to the full study: The collaborator samples originated in the United States, Italy and Spain and spanned the acute and convalescent phases of COVID-19. The material from the prospective study consisted of cDNA or gDNA derived from T cells, B-cell-depleted T cells, or PBMCs. The dataset comprised deeply sampled blood TCRbeta repertoires from subjects exposed to, actively infected with, or recovered from COVID-19. The repertoires were made available in a free public database intended to serve as a resource for research on the immune response to SARS-CoV-2. Samples were obtained from the ongoing ImmuneRACE study (first 160 participants) and from 1,254 subjects provided by 6 global collaborators. Nearly every sample came with metadata listing a de-identified subject ID, COVID-19 status, age in years and sex. HLA class I and class II types, where available, came from metadata supplied by the sample provider rather than from assay-based typing. Here is what the overall study found, with its caveats: Clinical and demographic metadata were provided uncurated, with the amount varying by source and participant.

Based on the germline V gene, the CDR1 and CDR2 sequences are MRHNA and SNTAGT. V and J are truncated by 6 bases and 0 bases respectively, leaving an intervening sequence of 18 bases. CDR3 length: 17 amino acids, cysteine to phenylalanine. Only CDR3 DNA remains: 51 bases, in frame from the first base. In this chain, TRBV6-4 is recombined with TRBJ1-5; D gene: possibly TRBD1, on 5 matching bases. Source material: peripheral blood. The sequence was obtained from a human donor in a cohort sampled during active COVID-19. This receptor carries the CDR3 CASSRRAQVPSNQPQHF. In nucleotide form, the sequence is TGTGCCAGCAGCAGACGGGCACAGGTCCCTAGCAATCAGCCCCAGCATTTT.